This T cell receptor beta chain is from a study of T cells in Graves' hyperthyroidism and ophthalmopathy. Study results and caveats: The majority of expanded thyroid clonotypes above 0.001 also appeared in blood.

Graves' hyperthyroidism without ophthalmopathy progression within 18 months was termed stable. Patients aged 18 to 65 had newly diagnosed hyperthyroidism that had lasted under 2 months. Each diagnosis was grounded in clinical symptoms, serum thyroxine and TRAb, thyroid ultrasound, and orbital computed tomography. The sample holds many counts of this clonotype. Its antigen is not known. From RNA transcripts, TCR beta CDR3 regions were amplified. The HTBI primer set was used in a first-round RT-PCR of the TCR CDR3. TCRdb redid the calling of the multiplex PCR reads with MiXCR, one entry per CDR3 protein. Of fewer than 250,000 distinct CDR3 sequences in the sample, approximately 17% were seen once. This clonotype was obtained from a man aged 45-65 years with Graves' hyperthyroidism. The sequencing sample was made of blood.

The CDR3 protein is CSANPLAGDNEQFF. DNA of the CDR3: TGCAGTGCTAACCCACTAGCGGGAGACAATGAGCAGTTCTTC. This chain connects TRBV20-1 to TRBJ2-1; 11 bases align to TRBD2. The germline V gene encodes CDR1 DFQATT and CDR2 SNEGSKA (reference sequence). With V trimmed by 4 bases and J by 5 bases, 4 bases remained unmatched. The CDR3 is 14 amino acids.